This T cell receptor beta chain was observed in a study of T cells after yellow fever vaccination. The wider study: Fractions with few cells were prepared using SMART-Seq v4 Ultra Low Input.

The germline V gene has CDR1 LNHDA and CDR2 SQIVND (reference sequence). With 10 bases removed from V and 7 bases from J, the gap between germline ends came to 20 bases. The CDR3 loop spans 14 amino acids. 5'RACE template switching produced TCR cDNA carrying a universal primer site and UMIs. TCRdb ran MiXCR on the 5' RACE reads and lists one entry per CDR3 protein. The table includes 250,000 to 400,000 distinct CDR3 sequences, about 4% detected once. Here the sequenced sample was PBMCs, taken 5 days after the yellow fever booster vaccination. This TCR derives from a young man who received the YFV17D yellow fever vaccine. The V call is TRBV19, the J call TRBJ1-5; D not certain. CDR3 sequence (DNA): TGTGCCACTTCGAGTGCCGGAGGAGGACAGCCCCAGCATTTT. Protein sequence: CATSSAGGGQPQHF.